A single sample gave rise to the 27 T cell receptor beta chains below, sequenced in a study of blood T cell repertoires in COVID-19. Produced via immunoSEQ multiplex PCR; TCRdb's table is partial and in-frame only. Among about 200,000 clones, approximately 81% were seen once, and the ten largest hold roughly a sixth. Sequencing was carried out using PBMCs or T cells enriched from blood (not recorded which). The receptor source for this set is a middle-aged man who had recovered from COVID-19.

This CDR3 is CASSSRGDEQYF. CDR3 DNA: TGTGCCAGCAGTTCCCGCGGGGACGAGCAGTACTTC. This chain connects TRBV6-5 to TRBJ2-7, with D tentatively TRBD2 (6 bases). V lost 4 bases, J lost 5 bases, and 9 bases lay in between. Germline CDR1 MNHEY, CDR2 SVGAGI. The CDR3 consists of 12 residues.

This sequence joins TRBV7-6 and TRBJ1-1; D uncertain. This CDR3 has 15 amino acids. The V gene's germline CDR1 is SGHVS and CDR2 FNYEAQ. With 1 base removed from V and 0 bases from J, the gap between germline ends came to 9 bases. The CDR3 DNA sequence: TGTGCCAGCAGCTTAGGTACGGGTATGAACACTGAAGCTTTCTTT. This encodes CASSLGTGMNTEAFF.

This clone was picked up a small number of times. CDR3 sequence reads: CASSPEVAAGELFF. Written as DNA, the CDR3 is TGCGCCAGCAGCCCCGAGGTGGCGGCCGGGGAGCTGTTTTTT. The rearrangement joins TRBV5-1 to TRBJ2-2; D not certain. The CDR3 runs to 14 residues. V was clipped by 4 bases and J by 6 bases, with 13 bases between them. Germline-derived CDR1 and CDR2 are SGHRS and YFSETQ.

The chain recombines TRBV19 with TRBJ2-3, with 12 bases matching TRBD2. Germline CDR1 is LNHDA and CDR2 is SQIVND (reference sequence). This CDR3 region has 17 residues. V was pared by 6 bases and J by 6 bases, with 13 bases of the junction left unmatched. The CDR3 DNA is TGTGCCAGTAGCAACCCTCGGACTAGCGGGACCTGGGATACGCAGTATTTT. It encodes CASSNPRTSGTWDTQYF.

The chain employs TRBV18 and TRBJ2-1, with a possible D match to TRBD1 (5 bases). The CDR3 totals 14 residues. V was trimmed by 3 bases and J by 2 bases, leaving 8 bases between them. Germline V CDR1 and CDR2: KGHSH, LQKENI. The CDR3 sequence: CASSPDSAYNEQFF. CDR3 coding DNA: TGTGCCAGCTCACCCGACAGCGCCTACAATGAGCAGTTCTTC.

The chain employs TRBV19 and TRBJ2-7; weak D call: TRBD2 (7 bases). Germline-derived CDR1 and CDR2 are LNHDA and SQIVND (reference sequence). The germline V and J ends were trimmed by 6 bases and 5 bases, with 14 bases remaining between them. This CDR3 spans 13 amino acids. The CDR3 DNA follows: TGTGCCAGTAGCCGGAGGGGGGGCGACGAGCAGTACTTC. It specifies CASSRRGGDEQYF.

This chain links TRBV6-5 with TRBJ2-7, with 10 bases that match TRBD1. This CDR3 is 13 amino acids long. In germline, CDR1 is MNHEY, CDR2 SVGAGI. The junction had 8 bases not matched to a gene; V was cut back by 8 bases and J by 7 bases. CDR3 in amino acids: CASSTGGAGEQYF. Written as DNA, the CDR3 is TGTGCCAGCTCGACAGGGGGCGCGGGGGAGCAGTACTTC.

CDR3 nucleotide sequence: TGCGCCAGCAGCGCTGGCAGCGGGATAAGTAGCAATGAGCAGTTCTTC. Its protein product is CASSAGSGISSNEQFF. This sequence joins TRBV5-1 and TRBJ2-1; 7 bases agree with TRBD2. The ends lost 4 bases at V and 6 bases at J; junction bases unmatched: 13. The germline V gene has CDR1 SGHRS and CDR2 YFSETQ. CDR3 length: 16 amino acids.

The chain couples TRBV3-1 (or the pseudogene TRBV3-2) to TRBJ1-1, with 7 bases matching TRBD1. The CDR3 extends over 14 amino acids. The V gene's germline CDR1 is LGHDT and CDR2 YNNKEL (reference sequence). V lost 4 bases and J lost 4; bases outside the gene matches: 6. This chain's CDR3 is CASSRGGLGTEAFF. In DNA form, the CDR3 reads TGTGCCAGCAGCCGAGGGGGCCTGGGCACTGAAGCTTTCTTT.

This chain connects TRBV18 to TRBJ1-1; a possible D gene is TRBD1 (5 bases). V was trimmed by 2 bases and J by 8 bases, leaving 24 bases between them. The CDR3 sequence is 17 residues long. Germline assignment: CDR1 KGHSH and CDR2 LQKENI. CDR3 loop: CASSPSGTGVDGGEAFF. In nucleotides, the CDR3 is TGTGCCAGCTCACCATCCGGGACGGGAGTTGATGGGGGGGAAGCTTTCTTT.

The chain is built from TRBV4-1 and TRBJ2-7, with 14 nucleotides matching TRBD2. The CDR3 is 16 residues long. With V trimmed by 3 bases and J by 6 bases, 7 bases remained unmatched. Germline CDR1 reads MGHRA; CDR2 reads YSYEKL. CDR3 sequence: CASSQTSGRVIGEQYF. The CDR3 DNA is TGCGCCAGCAGCCAGACTAGCGGGAGGGTCATTGGCGAGCAGTACTTC.

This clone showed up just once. For the CDR3, the DNA is TGTGCCAGCAGCCAAACTAGCGGGAGAGGAGGAGAGACCCAGTACTTC. This encodes CASSQTSGRGGETQYF. The rearrangement uses TRBV7-9 and TRBJ2-5, with 11 bases matching TRBD2. CDR1 is SEHNR and CDR2 is FQNEAQ in the germline V gene (reference sequence). The CDR3 sequence is 16 residues long. V was pared by 5 bases and J by 4 bases, with 9 bases of the junction left unmatched.

The CDR3 DNA reads TGTGCCAGCAGCTTCCGGGACAGAAGCTCCTACGAGCAGTACTTC. Translating gives CASSFRDRSSYEQYF. The chain recombines TRBV5-8 with TRBJ2-7; 7 bases map to TRBD1. V trimming: 2 bases; J trimming: 0 bases; junction bases outside the gene matches: 5. The germline V gene encodes CDR1 SGHTS and CDR2 YDEGEE. CDR3 length: 15 residues.

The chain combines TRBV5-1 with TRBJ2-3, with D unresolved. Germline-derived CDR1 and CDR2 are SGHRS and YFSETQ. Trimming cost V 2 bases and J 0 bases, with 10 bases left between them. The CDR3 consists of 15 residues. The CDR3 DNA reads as TGCGCCAGCAGCTTAGGCGGCTCTAGCACAGATACGCAGTATTTT. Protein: CASSLGGSSTDTQYF.

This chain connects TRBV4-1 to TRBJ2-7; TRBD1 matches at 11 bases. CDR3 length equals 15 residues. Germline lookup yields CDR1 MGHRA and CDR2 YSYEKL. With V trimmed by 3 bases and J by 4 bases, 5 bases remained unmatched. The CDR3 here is CASSQAGTGGYEQYF. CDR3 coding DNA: TGCGCCAGCAGCCAGGCCGGGACAGGGGGTTACGAGCAGTACTTC.

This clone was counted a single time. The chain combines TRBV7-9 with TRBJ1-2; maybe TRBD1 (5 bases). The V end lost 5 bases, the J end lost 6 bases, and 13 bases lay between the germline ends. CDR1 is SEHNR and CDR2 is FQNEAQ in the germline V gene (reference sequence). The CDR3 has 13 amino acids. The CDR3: CASSDTGYHGYTF. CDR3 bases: TGTGCCAGCAGCGACACAGGTTATCATGGCTACACCTTC.

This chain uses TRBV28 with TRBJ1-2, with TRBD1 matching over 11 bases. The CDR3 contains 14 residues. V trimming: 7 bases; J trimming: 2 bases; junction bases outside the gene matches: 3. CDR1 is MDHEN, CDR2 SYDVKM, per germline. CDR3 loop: CASTGDRGNYGYTF. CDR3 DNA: TGTGCCAGCACCGGGGACAGGGGGAACTATGGCTACACCTTC.

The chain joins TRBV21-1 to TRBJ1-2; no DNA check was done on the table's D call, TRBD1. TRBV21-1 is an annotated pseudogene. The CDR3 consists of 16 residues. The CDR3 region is CASSGQTGGRDYGYTF. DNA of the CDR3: TGTGCCAGCAGCGGACAGACAGGGGGCCGAGACTATGGCTACACCTTC.

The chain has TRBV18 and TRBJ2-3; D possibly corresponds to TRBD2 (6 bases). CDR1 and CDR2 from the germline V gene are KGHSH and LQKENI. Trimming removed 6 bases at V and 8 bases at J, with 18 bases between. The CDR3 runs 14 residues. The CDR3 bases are TGTGCCAGCTCTCGCAAACGGTCGGAGGGTACGCAGTATTTT. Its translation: CASSRKRSEGTQYF.

CDR3 sequence: CASSQFSGISYNEQFF. CDR3 nucleotide sequence: TGCGCCAGCAGCCAATTCTCAGGAATATCCTACAATGAGCAGTTCTTC. The chain uses TRBV4-1 and TRBJ2-1; D remains unclear. Trimming left V 2 bases short and J 1 base short, with 12 bases between. This CDR3 is built from 16 residues. Germline V gives CDR1 MGHRA, CDR2 YSYEKL.

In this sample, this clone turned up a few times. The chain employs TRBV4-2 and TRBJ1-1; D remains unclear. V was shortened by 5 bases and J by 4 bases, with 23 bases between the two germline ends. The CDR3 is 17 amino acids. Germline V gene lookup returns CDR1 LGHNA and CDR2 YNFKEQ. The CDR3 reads CASSEGLRESWGTEAFF. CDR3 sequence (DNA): TGTGCCAGCAGCGAAGGCCTACGGGAATCCTGGGGCACTGAAGCTTTCTTT.

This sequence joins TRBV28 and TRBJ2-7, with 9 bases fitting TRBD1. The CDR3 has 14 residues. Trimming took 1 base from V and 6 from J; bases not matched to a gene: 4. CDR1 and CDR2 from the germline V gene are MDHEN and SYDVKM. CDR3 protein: CASSLYTGGREQYF. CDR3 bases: TGTGCCAGCAGTTTATATACAGGGGGCCGCGAGCAGTACTTC.

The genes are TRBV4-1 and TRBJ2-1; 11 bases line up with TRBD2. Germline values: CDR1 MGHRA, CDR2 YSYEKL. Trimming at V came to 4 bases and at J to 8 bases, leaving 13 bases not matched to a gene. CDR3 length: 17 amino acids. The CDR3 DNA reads TGCGCCAGCAGCCGAGCCCCTACTAGCGGGAGTTTCTATGAGCAGTTCTTC. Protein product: CASSRAPTSGSFYEQFF.

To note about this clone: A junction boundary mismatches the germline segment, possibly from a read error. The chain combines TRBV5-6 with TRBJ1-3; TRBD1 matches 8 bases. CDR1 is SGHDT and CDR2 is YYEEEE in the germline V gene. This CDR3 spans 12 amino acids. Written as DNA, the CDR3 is TGCATGACCGGGACAGGACGAAACACCATATATTTT. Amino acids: CMTGTGRNTIYF.

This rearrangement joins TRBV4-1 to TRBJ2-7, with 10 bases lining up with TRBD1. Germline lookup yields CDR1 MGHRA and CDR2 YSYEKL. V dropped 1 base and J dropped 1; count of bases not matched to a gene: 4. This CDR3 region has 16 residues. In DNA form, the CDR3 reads TGCGCCAGCAGCCAAGGTTGGACAGGGGGTTCCTACGAGCAGTACTTC. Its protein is CASSQGWTGGSYEQYF.

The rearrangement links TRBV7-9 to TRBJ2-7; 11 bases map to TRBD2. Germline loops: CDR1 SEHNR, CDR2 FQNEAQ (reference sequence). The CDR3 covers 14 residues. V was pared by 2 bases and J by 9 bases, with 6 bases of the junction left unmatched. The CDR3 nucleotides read TGTGCCAGCAGCTTAATCCTAGCGGGAGGCCCGCAGTACTTC. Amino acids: CASSLILAGGPQYF.

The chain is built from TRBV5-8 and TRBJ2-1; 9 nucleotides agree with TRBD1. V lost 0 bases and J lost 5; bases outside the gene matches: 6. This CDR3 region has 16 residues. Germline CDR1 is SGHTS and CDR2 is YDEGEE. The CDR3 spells CASSLAGTGLDNEQFF. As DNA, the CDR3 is TGTGCCAGCAGCTTGGCCGGGACAGGGTTGGACAATGAGCAGTTCTTC.